This TCR beta chain was identified in a study of T cell repertoires in cytomegalovirus infection. Worth noting for this clonotype: Its specificity is not known.

Using its own MiXCR run on the reads, TCRdb lists one record per CDR3 protein. The table includes roughly 90,000 distinct CDR3 sequences, 25% to 30% detected once. General observations from the study: HLA-C-restricted CMV-specific TCR beta clonotypes prevailed in the ex vivo response.

With V trimmed by 3 bases and J by 7 bases, 1 base remained unmatched. CDR3 length equals 13 residues. In germline, CDR1 is ENHRY, CDR2 SYGVKD. The chain recombines TRBV10-3 with TRBJ2-1; 9 nucleotides align to TRBD1. Sequencing was performed on CD8+ T cells from cultured PBMCs, taken from culture after CMV antigen stimulation. The source is a human donor in good health (CMV status not recorded). Some clones in this sample may be carry-over from other donors' samples. Written as DNA, the CDR3 is TGTGCCATCAGTGAACAGGGGGCAAATGAGCAGTTCTTC. Translated, it gives CAISEQGANEQFF.